These T cell receptor beta chains were read from a single sample in a study of blood T cell repertoires in COVID-19. Produced via immunoSEQ multiplex PCR; TCRdb's table is partial and in-frame only. The data show hundreds of thousands of clones, with more than 70% seen just once and under 4.5% held by the top ten. Sequenced: PBMCs or T cells enriched from blood (not recorded which). The receptors come from a man aged 25-45 years with acute COVID-19. Both conserved end residues are part of each CDR3. A D gene is named only where the DNA matches it firmly. A clone size is listed for some rows: how often the clone was seen (once, few, many), or a class if it is expanded.

V gene,J gene,D gene,clone size,CDR3 DNA,CDR3 protein
TRBV4-2,TRBJ1-2,NA,NA,TGTGCCAGCAGCCAAGAGGAGACAGCGAACTATGGCTACACCTTC,CASSQEETANYGYTF
TRBV18,TRBJ2-6,NA,NA,TGTGCCAGCTCACCTTTTGTGAGTTCGCTGGGAGCTGGGGCCAACGTCCTGACTTTC,CASSPFVSSLGAGANVLTF
TRBV10-3,TRBJ2-2,NA,NA,TGTGCCATCAGTCTCCCCGGGGAGCTGTTTTTT,CAISLPGELFF
TRBV6-5,TRBJ1-5,TRBD1,NA,TGTGCCAGCAGTAGTACAGGGGGAAATCAGCCCCAGCATTTT,CASSSTGGNQPQHF
TRBV20-1,TRBJ1-5,NA,once,TGCAGTGCCTCGACGGGGGGCCAGCATTTT,CSASTGGQHF
TRBV10-3,TRBJ2-2,NA,NA,TGTGCCATCAGTGCGACTATTGGAGGGGAGCTGTTTTTT,CAISATIGGELFF
TRBV6-4,TRBJ1-2,NA,NA,TGTGCCAGAGCGGACAGTATTAACTATGGCTACACCTTC,CARADSINYGYTF
TRBV7-9,TRBJ1-4,NA,NA,TGTGCCAGCAGCTTAGTGACAGAAAATGAAAAACTGTTTTTT,CASSLVTENEKLFF
TRBV12-3/TRBV12-4,TRBJ1-1,NA,NA,TGTGCCAGCAGCTCGAACACTGAAGCTTTCTTT,CASSSNTEAFF
TRBV12-3/TRBV12-4,TRBJ1-2,NA,few,TGTGCCAGCAGGCCTGAAGGGGCAGGGGGCTACACCTTC,CASRPEGAGGYTF
TRBV7-9,TRBJ2-5,NA,NA,TGTGCCAGCAGGATGCATCGAGAAGAGACCCAGTACTTC,CASRMHREETQYF
TRBV29-1,TRBJ2-1,TRBD2,NA,TGCAGCGTCGGAACTAGCGCGATTGAGCAGTTCTTC,CSVGTSAIEQFF
TRBV19,TRBJ1-1,TRBD1,NA,TGTGCCAGTAGTTGGCTGGCAGGGGGGGCTTTCTTT,CASSWLAGGAFF
TRBV10-3,TRBJ2-1,NA,NA,TGTGCCATCAGTGAGTCGATGGCGGGGTCCTACAATGAGCAGTTCTTC,CAISESMAGSYNEQFF
TRBV19,TRBJ1-2,NA,NA,TGTGCCAGTAGATTCGGCAGGGGAACTGAGGGCTACACCTTC,CASRFGRGTEGYTF
TRBV28,TRBJ1-4,NA,NA,TGTGCCAGCGGGAGGGACGCCAGGACCGAAAAACTGTTTTTT,CASGRDARTEKLFF
TRBV9,TRBJ2-3,TRBD1,once,TGTGCCAGCAGCGTTACAGGGGGCCGGACAGATACGCAGTATTTT,CASSVTGGRTDTQYF
TRBV5-4,TRBJ2-2,TRBD2,NA,TGTGCCAGCCGCCACACGGGGGGGTTCGGCACCGGGGAGCTGTTTTTT,CASRHTGGFGTGELFF
TRBV3-1/TRBV3-2,TRBJ2-5,NA,NA,TGTGCCAGCAGCCTCGTAAGGGGTTACCAAGAGACCCAGTACTTC,CASSLVRGYQETQYF
TRBV9,TRBJ2-3,NA,NA,TGTGCCAGCAGCAGTCGGGGAGATACGCAGTATTTT,CASSSRGDTQYF
TRBV29-1,TRBJ2-7,NA,NA,TGCAGCGTTGGCGCCGGGGGGCTCGAGCAGTACTTC,CSVGAGGLEQYF
TRBV28,TRBJ1-2,NA,NA,TGTGCCAGCAGTTTTTTTTCAGGGGTTGGCTACACCTTC,CASSFFSGVGYTF
TRBV5-4,TRBJ2-1,TRBD1,NA,TGTGCCAGCAGCCCACGGACAGGGAGCAATGAGCAGTTCTTC,CASSPRTGSNEQFF
TRBV12-5,TRBJ2-3,TRBD2,many,TGTGCTAGTGGCGAGCTAGCGGGGGGGCCTGCAGATACGCAGTATTTT,CASGELAGGPADTQYF
TRBV12-3/TRBV12-4,TRBJ1-1,NA,once,TGTGCCAGCAGTTGGCAGGGAAACACTGAAGCTTTCTTT,CASSWQGNTEAFF
TRBV19,TRBJ2-7,NA,NA,TGTGCCAGTAAACCTCCCGGCGGAGGGACTTCCACCTACGAGCAGTACTTC,CASKPPGGGTSTYEQYF
TRBV5-4,TRBJ2-7,TRBD2,few,TGTGCCAGCAGCCCGGGGACTAGCGGGGTCTACGAGCAGTACTTC,CASSPGTSGVYEQYF
TRBV9,TRBJ1-4,NA,NA,TGTGCCAGCAGCTCATTCAGGGGTGAAAAACTGTTTTTT,CASSSFRGEKLFF
TRBV5-3,TRBJ2-3,TRBD1,few,TGTGCCAGAAGCCCCAGGACAGGAGACTGGACGCAGTATTTT,CARSPRTGDWTQYF
TRBV15,TRBJ2-1,NA,NA,TGTGCCACCAGCAGAGAACATTTCTCCTACAATGAGCAGTTCTTC,CATSREHFSYNEQFF
TRBV10-3,TRBJ1-5,NA,once,TGTGCCATCAGTGAGGGAGACGCCGGGTCCCCCCAGCATTTT,CAISEGDAGSPQHF
TRBV5-6,TRBJ2-7,TRBD1,few,TGTGCCAGCAGCTCTAACAGGGGGCGGTGGGAGCAGTACTTC,CASSSNRGRWEQYF
TRBV5-1,TRBJ2-1,TRBD2,NA,TGCGCCAGCAGCTCGGGGGGTAGCGGGCTTACCTACAATGAGCAGTTCTTC,CASSSGGSGLTYNEQFF
TRBV7-9,TRBJ1-2,NA,NA,TGTGCCAGCGCCCAGGGGTTCTATGGCTACACCTTC,CASAQGFYGYTF
TRBV6-1,TRBJ1-2,NA,NA,TGTGCCAGCAGTGAAGCGTCGGGGGGCGGCTATGGCTACACCTTC,CASSEASGGGYGYTF
TRBV7-9,TRBJ2-5,NA,few,TGTGCCAGCAGCCCCTTAGGGGTGCAGTACTTC,CASSPLGVQYF
TRBV25-1,TRBJ2-5,NA,NA,TGTGCCAGCGCCCAAAGCAAAGAGACCCAGTACTTC,CASAQSKETQYF
TRBV11-2,TRBJ1-4,TRBD1,once,TGTGCCAGCAGCTCAACCGGGACAGTGTCTGAAAAACTGTTTTTT,CASSSTGTVSEKLFF
TRBV20-1,TRBJ2-3,TRBD2,NA,TGCAGTGCTAGTAGCGGGGTTGCCGATACGCAGTATTTT,CSASSGVADTQYF
TRBV7-6,TRBJ2-1,NA,NA,TGTGCCAGCAGCTTATTGGTAGGGGGGGCCATTATCAATGAGCAGTTCTTC,CASSLLVGGAIINEQFF
TRBV4-1,TRBJ1-2,NA,NA,TGCGCCAGCAGCCAAGCCTATTCCAAGACATCCAGTCTCGAGTATGGCTACACCTTC,CASSQAYSKTSSLEYGYTF
TRBV5-1,TRBJ2-7,NA,NA,TGCGCCAGCAGAGAAAGTAGTTTTCGGGACGAGCAGTACTTC,CASRESSFRDEQYF